These 27 T cell receptor beta chains came from one sample sequenced in a study of blood T cells in healthy people across ages. Next came a second PCR, run for about 6 to 12 cycles, which used a sample-barcoded 5' primer along with a J-beta primer mix. One entry per CDR3 protein results from TCRdb running MiXCR on the 5' RACE reads. The data hold about 830,000 distinct CDR3 sequences, with around two thirds observed a single time. Source material: blood. The origin of the receptors is a man aged 30 to 45 in good health.

Points on this clonotype: One end of the junction varies from germline; a read error may be responsible. This sequence joins TRBV6-5 and TRBJ2-3, with a possible D match to TRBD1 (5 bases). The CDR3 has 13 residues. From germline, CDR1 is MNHEY and CDR2 SVGAGI. This CDR3 reads CATRAGGPDAQYF. The CDR3 DNA is TGTGCCACCAGGGCAGGTGGTCCAGATGCGCAGTATTTT.

In the case of this clonotype: The junction shows a germline mismatch at one end, possibly a read error. The CDR3 protein is CASSQGVADTQYF. In DNA form, the CDR3 reads TGTGCTAGCAGCCAAGGGGTCGCAGATACGCAGTATTTT. V usage is TRBV7-7 and J usage is TRBJ2-3; maybe TRBD1 (5 bases). CDR1 is SSHAT and CDR2 is FNYEAQ in the germline V gene (reference sequence). CDR3 length: 13 amino acids.

This sequence joins TRBV5-1 and TRBJ2-1, with 7 bases that match TRBD2. After removal of 3 bases from V and 7 bases from J, the junction contained 7 bases not matched to a gene. Germline V lookup: CDR1 SGHRS, CDR2 YFSETQ. This CDR3 comprises 14 residues. The CDR3 reads CASSSGDYNNEQFF. Here the CDR3 DNA reads TGCGCCAGCAGCTCTGGGGACTATAATAATGAGCAGTTCTTC.

V and J are TRBV20-1 and TRBJ2-5, with unresolved D. The CDR3 spans 12 residues. CDR1 and CDR2 (germline): DFQATT, SNEGSKA (reference sequence). Trimming pared 5 bases from V and 4 bases from J, leaving 11 bases between. The CDR3 DNA follows: TGCAGTGCTCTCACCTCCAGAGAGACCCAGTACTTC. Its protein is CSALTSRETQYF.

This clonotype was counted between two and nine times. The chain recombines TRBV15 with TRBJ2-5, with 7 bases that match TRBD1. The J call may not be correct, given that the DNA end is closer to TRBJ2-7. The CDR3 loop spans 16 amino acids. CDR1 LNHNV and CDR2 YYDKDF come from the germline V gene (reference sequence). The CDR3 loop is CATSRADGTDSYEQYF. The CDR3 bases are TGTGCCACCAGCAGAGCGGACGGGACAGACTCCTACGAGCAGTACTTC.

This rearrangement joins TRBV7-2 to TRBJ2-1, with D possibly matching TRBD1 (6 bases). This CDR3 is built from 15 residues. The V end was cut by 6 bases, the J end by 9 bases, with 21 bases between. Germline-derived CDR1 and CDR2 are SGHTA and FQGNSA. This CDR3 is CASSLTSQGSSEQFF. Here the CDR3 DNA reads TGTGCCAGCAGTCTTACATCACAGGGAAGTAGTGAGCAGTTCTTC.

The chain is built from TRBV11-3 and TRBJ2-1; the D call may be TRBD1 or TRBD2 (5 bases each). The germline gives CDR1 SGHNT, CDR2 YENEEA. Trimming removed 6 bases at V and 5 bases at J, with 20 bases between. This CDR3 comprises 16 residues. The CDR3 bases are TGTGCCAGCAGTTTGACGCTGGGACCGCCTAACAATGAGCAGTTCTTC. It is translated as CASSLTLGPPNNEQFF.

The chain uses TRBV5-8 and TRBJ2-7, with 10 bases identical to TRBD1. Per the germline V gene, CDR1 is SGHTS and CDR2 is YDEGEE. This CDR3 is built from 14 residues. With V trimmed by 2 bases and J by 5 bases, 4 bases remained unmatched. The CDR3 nucleotides are TGTGCCAGCAGCTTCCCCGGGACAGGGGACGAGCAGTACTTC. Its translation is CASSFPGTGDEQYF. The full variable domain, with the rest looked up from reference TRBV5-8 and TRBJ2-7, is EAGVTQSPTHLIKTRGQQATLRCSPISGHTSVYWYQQALGLGLQFLLWYDEGEERNRGNFPPRFSGRQFPNYSSELNVNALELEDSALYLCASSFPGTGDEQYFGPGTRLTVT.

This clonotype has at least ten counts. The V gene is TRBV7-2, the J gene TRBJ2-1; D is uncertain. Trimming left V 1 base short and J 0 bases short, with 7 bases between. Germline V gene lookup returns CDR1 SGHTA and CDR2 FQGNSA. This CDR3 contains 15 residues. The CDR3 protein is CASSLEISSYNEQFF. CDR3 nucleotides: TGTGCCAGCAGCTTAGAGATAAGCTCCTACAATGAGCAGTTCTTC.

The chain is built from TRBV4-1 and TRBJ2-7; 9 bases fit TRBD2. This CDR3 is 16 amino acids long. In germline, CDR1 is MGHRA, CDR2 YSYEKL. V lost 1 base and J lost 3; bases outside the gene matches: 7. The CDR3 DNA reads TGCGCCAGCAGCCAAGCGGCTAGCGGGATCATCTACGAGCAGTACTTC. Translating gives CASSQAASGIIYEQYF.

CDR3 nucleotides: TGTGCCAGCACCCCCGTGGAACTCGCGCAGTATTTT. Protein sequence: CASTPVELAQYF. The chain is built from TRBV7-2 and TRBJ2-3; D gene ambiguous. This CDR3 spans 12 amino acids. V lost 7 bases, J lost 10 bases, and 15 bases lay in between. CDR1 is SGHTA and CDR2 is FQGNSA in the germline V gene.

This clonotype was seen a few times. The rearrangement joins TRBV15 to TRBJ2-1; D remains unclear. The CDR3 spans 13 residues. Trimming removed 4 bases at V and 5 bases at J, with 9 bases between. The germline V gene has CDR1 LNHNV and CDR2 YYDKDF (reference sequence). The CDR3 protein is CATSKALDNEQFF. The CDR3 region has the DNA TGTGCCACCAGCAAAGCATTGGACAATGAGCAGTTCTTC.

This clonotype was found a few times. The chain combines TRBV6-2 or TRBV6-3 with TRBJ2-4, with D perhaps being TRBD1 or TRBD2 (5 bases each). The CDR3 is 13 residues long. Trimming took off 4 bases at V and 1 base at J, with 5 bases between the two ends. Germline V lookup: CDR1 MNHEY, CDR2 SVGEGT. The CDR3 spells CASSWGAKNIQYF. The CDR3 DNA reads TGTGCCAGCAGTTGGGGGGCCAAAAACATTCAGTACTTC.

The V call is TRBV5-1, the J call TRBJ2-1; 11 bases are shared with TRBD1. The CDR3 sequence is 15 residues long. J gave up 10 bases and V 0 bases, and 6 bases lay outside the gene matches. CDR1 is SGHRS and CDR2 is YFSETQ in the germline V gene. The CDR3 coding sequence is TGCGCCAGCAGCTTGGAATGGGACAGGGGGAACGAGCAGTTCTTC. This translates into CASSLEWDRGNEQFF.

The chain is built from TRBV12-3 or TRBV12-4 and TRBJ2-3; D call uncertain. The CDR3 runs to 16 residues. Deletions cut 7 bases from V and 0 bases from J, with 17 bases between. The CDR3 nucleotides read TGTGCCAGCACCCTACGTCCAGCGCCTAGCACAGATACGCAGTATTTT. Protein: CASTLRPAPSTDTQYF.

V gene TRBV7-9 combines with J gene TRBJ2-7, with 7 bases that match TRBD2. With V trimmed by 1 base and J by 0 bases, 3 bases remained unmatched. The CDR3 spans 15 residues. Germline CDR1 and CDR2: SEHNR and FQNEAQ (reference sequence). CDR3 DNA: TGTGCCAGCAGCTTAGGGACTAGAGGCTCCTACGAGCAGTACTTC. It encodes CASSLGTRGSYEQYF.

The chain carries TRBV29-1 and TRBJ2-7; D is unclear. The CDR3 has 14 amino acids. Germline CDR1 SQVTM, CDR2 ANQGSEA. V was shortened by 3 bases and J by 0 bases, with 12 bases between the two germline ends. The CDR3 region is CSVDRVPSSYEQYF. The CDR3 region has the DNA TGCAGCGTTGATCGTGTTCCTAGCTCCTACGAGCAGTACTTC.

The J gene is TRBJ2-1, the V gene TRBV4-1, with 7 bases identical to TRBD2. The CDR3 runs 15 residues. Looked up from germline, CDR1 is MGHRA and CDR2 is YSYEKL. V shed 2 bases, J shed 5 bases, and the junction held 6 bases outside the gene matches. The CDR3 reads CASSQSGTKNNEQFF. The CDR3 DNA is TGCGCCAGCAGCCAAAGCGGGACCAAAAACAATGAGCAGTTCTTC.

The genes are TRBV7-2 and TRBJ1-6, with a weak D call TRBD1 (5 bases). The germline CDR1 and CDR2 sequences are SGHTA and FQGNSA. Trimming removed 2 bases at V and 9 bases at J, with 11 bases between. The CDR3 length is 14 residues. CDR3 nucleotides: TGTGCCAGCAGCTTACTCCAGGGATTTTCACCCCTCCACTTT. Encoded protein: CASSLLQGFSPLHF.

This clonotype was seen only a few times. The chain is built from TRBV20-1 and TRBJ2-5; 9 positions agree with TRBD2. This CDR3 has 14 residues. Germline V gene lookup returns CDR1 DFQATT and CDR2 SNEGSKA (reference sequence). V was pared by 6 bases and J by 3 bases, with 8 bases of the junction left unmatched. CDR3 protein: CSATKAGGEETQYF. For the CDR3, the DNA is TGCAGTGCCACCAAAGCGGGGGGTGAAGAGACCCAGTACTTC.

A remark on this clonotype: One end of the junction varies from germline; a read error may be responsible. This sequence joins TRBV5-1 and TRBJ2-7; D unclear. Germline CDR1 is SGHRS and CDR2 is YFSETQ. The CDR3 is 15 amino acids. The chain's CDR3 is CASRLAVGDSYEQYF. DNA of the CDR3: TGCGCCAGCAGATTGGCCGTCGGAGACTCCTACGAGCAGTACTTC. Full variable domain (remainder filled in from reference TRBV5-1 and TRBJ2-7): KAGVTQTPRYLIKTRGQQVTLSCSPISGHRSVSWYQQTPGQGLQFLFEYFSETQRNKGNFPGRFSGRQFSNSRSEMNVSTLELGDSALYLCASRLAVGDSYEQYFGPGTRLTVT.

The chain combines TRBV10-3 with TRBJ1-1, with D possibly matching TRBD1 (5 bases). The CDR3 is 11 amino acids. Trimming stripped 10 bases from V and 6 bases from J, with 12 bases between. Germline V gene sequence: CDR1 ENHRY, CDR2 SYGVKD. As DNA, the CDR3 is TGTGCCAGCAGGGCCCAGGCTGAAGCTTTCTTT. This translates into CASRAQAEAFF.

The chain carries TRBV6-6 and TRBJ1-5; D is uncertain. The CDR3 spans 17 residues. Germline V gene data show CDR1 as MNHNY and CDR2 as SVGAGI (reference sequence). Trimming pared 0 bases from V and 4 bases from J, leaving 16 bases between. The CDR3 region is CASSYSPAGIVNQPQHF. The CDR3, as DNA: TGTGCCAGCAGTTACTCCCCGGCAGGAATCGTGAATCAGCCCCAGCATTTT.

The V call is TRBV15, the J call TRBJ1-2, with 8 bases that match TRBD1. After removal of 3 bases from V and 4 bases from J, the junction contained 4 bases not matched to a gene. This CDR3 contains 14 residues. CDR1 is LNHNV, CDR2 YYDKDF, per germline (reference sequence). CDR3 DNA sequence: TGTGCCACCAGCAGGGGGACAGGTCTCTATGGCTACACCTTC. Amino acid sequence: CATSRGTGLYGYTF.

This clonotype was counted only a few times. This chain connects TRBV7-2 to TRBJ1-1; 9 positions agree with TRBD1. Per the germline V gene, CDR1 is SGHTA and CDR2 is FQGNSA. The CDR3 spans 13 residues. The ends lost 7 bases at V and 5 bases at J; junction bases unmatched: 5. CDR3 in DNA: TGTGCCAGCAAGTCGACAGGGGGAACTGAAGCTTTCTTT. Protein: CASKSTGGTEAFF. The whole variable domain, remainder taken from reference TRBV7-2 and TRBJ1-1, is GAGVSQSPSNKVTEKGKDVELRCDPISGHTALYWYRQSLGQGLEFLIYFQGNSAPDKSGLPSDRFSAERTGGSVSTLTIQRTQQEDSAVYLCASKSTGGTEAFFGQGTRLTVV.

V is TRBV6-5 and J is TRBJ2-1, with TRBD2 identical over 8 bases. V dropped 6 bases and J dropped 6; count of bases not matched to a gene: 10. Germline values: CDR1 MNHEY, CDR2 SVGAGI. The CDR3 is 15 amino acids. In DNA form, the CDR3 reads TGTGCCAGCAGCCTAGTCGGGGGGGCCCTCAATGAGCAGTTCTTC. This gives the protein CASSLVGGALNEQFF.

This clonotype was detected only once. The chain has TRBV2 and TRBJ2-7; TRBD2 matches at 7 bases. Germline-derived CDR1 and CDR2 are SNHLY and FYNNEI. There are 13 residues in the CDR3. The ends lost 10 bases at V and 0 bases at J; junction bases unmatched: 6. The CDR3: CANSRTSSYEQYF. The CDR3 region has the DNA TGTGCCAACTCCAGGACTAGCTCCTACGAGCAGTACTTC.